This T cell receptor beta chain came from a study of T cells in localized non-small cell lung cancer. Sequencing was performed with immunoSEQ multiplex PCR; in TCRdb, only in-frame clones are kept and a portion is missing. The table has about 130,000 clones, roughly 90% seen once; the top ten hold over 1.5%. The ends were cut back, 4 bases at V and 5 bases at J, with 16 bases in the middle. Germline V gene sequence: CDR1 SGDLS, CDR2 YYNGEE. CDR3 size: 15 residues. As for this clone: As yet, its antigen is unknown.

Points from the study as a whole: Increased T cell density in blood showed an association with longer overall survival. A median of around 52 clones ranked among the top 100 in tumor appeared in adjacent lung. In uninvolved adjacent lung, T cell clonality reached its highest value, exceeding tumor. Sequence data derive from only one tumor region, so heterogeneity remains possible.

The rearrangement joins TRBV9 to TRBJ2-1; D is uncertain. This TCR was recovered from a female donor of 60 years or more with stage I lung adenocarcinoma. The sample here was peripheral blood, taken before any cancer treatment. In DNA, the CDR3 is TGTGCCAGCAGCCCCCAAATTATTGTAAACAATGAGCAGTTCTTC. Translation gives CASSPQIIVNNEQFF.